This record concerns one T cell receptor beta chain sequence. The data originate from a study of blood T cell repertoires in COVID-19. About the research overall: COVID-19 samples, acute and convalescent, were from the United States, Italy and Spain. PBMCs, B-cell-depleted T cells, or T cells provided the cDNA or gDNA that made up the material.

V lost 2 bases, J lost 2 bases, and 11 bases lay in between. The CDR3 runs 14 residues. Germline loops: CDR1 SGHRS, CDR2 YFSETQ. The authors' processing: Estimates of nucleated cell counts were drawn from the amplification of reference gene primers. The assay was immunoSEQ multiplex PCR, and TCRdb's table has in-frame clones only and misses some. V and J calls and clone size come straight from that table; D and trimming were deduced from the DNA. The sample has roughly 71,000 clones, almost 85% seen once. This rearrangement joins TRBV5-1 to TRBJ2-7; D remains unclear. Sample: peripheral blood. The source of this sequence is a man aged 50 or older with acute or convalescent COVID-19. In DNA, the CDR3 is TGCGCCAGCAGCTTCGGAGTAGGCACCTACGAGCAGTACGTC. As protein: CASSFGVGTYEQYV.